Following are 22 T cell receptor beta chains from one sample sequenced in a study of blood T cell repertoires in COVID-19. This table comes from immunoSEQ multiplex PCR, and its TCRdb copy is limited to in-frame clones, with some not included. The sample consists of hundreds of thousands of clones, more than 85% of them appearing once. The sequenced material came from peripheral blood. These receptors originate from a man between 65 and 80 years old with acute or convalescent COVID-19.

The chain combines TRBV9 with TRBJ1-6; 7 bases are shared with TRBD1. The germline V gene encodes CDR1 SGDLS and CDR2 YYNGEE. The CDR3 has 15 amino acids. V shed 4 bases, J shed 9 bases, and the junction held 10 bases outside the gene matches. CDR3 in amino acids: CASSPSTGWSSPLHF. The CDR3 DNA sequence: TGTGCCAGCAGCCCGTCGACAGGGTGGAGTTCACCCCTCCACTTT.

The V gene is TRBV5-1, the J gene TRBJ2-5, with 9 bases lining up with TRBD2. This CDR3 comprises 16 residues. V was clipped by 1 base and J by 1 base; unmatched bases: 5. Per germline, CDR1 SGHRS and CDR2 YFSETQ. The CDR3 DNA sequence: TGCGCCAGCAGCTTGCGTAGCGGGGGAATCCAAGAGACCCAGTACTTC. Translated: CASSLRSGGIQETQYF.

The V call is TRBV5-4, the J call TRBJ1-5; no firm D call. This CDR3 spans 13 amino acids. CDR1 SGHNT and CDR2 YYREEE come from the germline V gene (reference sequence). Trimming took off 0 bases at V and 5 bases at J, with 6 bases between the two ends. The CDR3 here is CASSLAGDQPQHF. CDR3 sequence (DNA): TGTGCCAGCAGCTTGGCCGGGGATCAGCCCCAGCATTTT.

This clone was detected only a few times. The CDR3 protein is CATRDSMNTEAFF. As DNA, the CDR3 is TGTGCCACCAGAGACTCCATGAACACTGAAGCTTTCTTT. V gene TRBV28 combines with J gene TRBJ1-1; D is undetermined. CDR1 and CDR2 from the germline V gene are MDHEN and SYDVKM. The CDR3 covers 13 residues. The ends were cut back, 10 bases at V and 0 bases at J, with 12 bases in the middle.

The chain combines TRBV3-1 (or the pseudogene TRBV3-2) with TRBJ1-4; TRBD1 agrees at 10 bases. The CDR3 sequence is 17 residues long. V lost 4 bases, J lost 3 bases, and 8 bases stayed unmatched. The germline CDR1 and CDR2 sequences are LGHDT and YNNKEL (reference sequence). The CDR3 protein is CASSPVPGQGPNEKLFF. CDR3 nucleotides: TGTGCCAGCAGCCCTGTCCCGGGACAGGGGCCTAATGAAAAACTGTTTTTT.

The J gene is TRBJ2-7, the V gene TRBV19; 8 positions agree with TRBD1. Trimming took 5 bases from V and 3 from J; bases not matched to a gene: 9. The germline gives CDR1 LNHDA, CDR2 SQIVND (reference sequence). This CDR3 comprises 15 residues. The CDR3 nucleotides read TGTGCCAGTAGTGGCCTACCGGGACAGGACTACGAGCAGTACTTC. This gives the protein CASSGLPGQDYEQYF. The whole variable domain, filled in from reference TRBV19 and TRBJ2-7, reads DGGITQSPKYLFRKEGQNVTLSCEQNLNHDAMYWYRQDPGQGLRLIYYSQIVNDFQKGDIAEGYSVSREKKESFPLTVTSAQKNPTAFYLCASSGLPGQDYEQYFGPGTRLTVT.

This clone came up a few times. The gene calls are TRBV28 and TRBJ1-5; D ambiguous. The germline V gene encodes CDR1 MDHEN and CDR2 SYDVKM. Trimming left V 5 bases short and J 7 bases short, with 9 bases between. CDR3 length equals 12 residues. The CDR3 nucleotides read TGTGCCAGCAGTCCAAAGCAACAGCCCCAGCATTTT. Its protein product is CASSPKQQPQHF.

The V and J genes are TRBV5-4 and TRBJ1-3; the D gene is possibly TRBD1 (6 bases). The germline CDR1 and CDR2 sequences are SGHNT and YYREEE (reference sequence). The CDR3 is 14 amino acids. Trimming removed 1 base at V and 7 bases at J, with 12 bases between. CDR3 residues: CASSLMGTINTIYF. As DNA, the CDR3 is TGTGCCAGCAGCTTGATGGGGACAATCAACACCATATATTTT.

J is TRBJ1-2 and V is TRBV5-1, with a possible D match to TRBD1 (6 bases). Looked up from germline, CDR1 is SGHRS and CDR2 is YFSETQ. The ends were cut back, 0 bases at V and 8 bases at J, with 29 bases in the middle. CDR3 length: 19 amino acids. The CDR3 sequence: CASSLEWYKRQGRFQGYTF. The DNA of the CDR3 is TGCGCCAGCAGCTTGGAGTGGTATAAACGTCAGGGGCGGTTTCAGGGCTACACCTTC.

The CDR3 DNA follows: TGTGCCAGCAGCCAAGATTGGTCGGGCGGGGGGGCCGATACGCAGTATTTT. As protein: CASSQDWSGGGADTQYF. The rearrangement joins TRBV4-2 to TRBJ2-3; 9 nucleotides align to TRBD2. This CDR3 comprises 17 residues. V gave up 0 bases and J gave up 6 bases; unmatched junction bases: 10. The V gene's germline CDR1 is LGHNA and CDR2 YNFKEQ.

The CDR3 DNA sequence: TGCAGTGCTTTAGCAGGGGATGAGCAGTTCTTC. Amino acid sequence: CSALAGDEQFF. The gene calls are TRBV20-1 and TRBJ2-1; tentative D call: TRBD1 (6 bases). The germline CDR1 and CDR2 sequences are DFQATT and SNEGSKA (reference sequence). The CDR3 spans 11 residues. The germline V and J ends were trimmed by 5 bases and 8 bases, with 10 bases remaining between them.

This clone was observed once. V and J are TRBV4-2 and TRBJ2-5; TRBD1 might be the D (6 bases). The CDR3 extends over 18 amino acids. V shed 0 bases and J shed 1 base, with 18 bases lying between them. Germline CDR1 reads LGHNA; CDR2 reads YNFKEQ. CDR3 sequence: CASSQEEVLQGFQETQYF. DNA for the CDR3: TGTGCCAGCAGCCAAGAGGAGGTTCTACAGGGCTTCCAAGAGACCCAGTACTTC.

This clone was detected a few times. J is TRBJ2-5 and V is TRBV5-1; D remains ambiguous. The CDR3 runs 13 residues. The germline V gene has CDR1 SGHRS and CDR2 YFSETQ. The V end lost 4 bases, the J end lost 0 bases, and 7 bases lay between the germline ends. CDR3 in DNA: TGCGCCAGCAGCAGACTCTACCAAGAGACCCAGTACTTC. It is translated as CASSRLYQETQYF.

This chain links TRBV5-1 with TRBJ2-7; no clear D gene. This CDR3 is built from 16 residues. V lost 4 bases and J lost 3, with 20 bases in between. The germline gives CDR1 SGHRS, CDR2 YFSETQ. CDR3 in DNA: TGCGCCAGCAGCCAGAGGATCGATCGTGTGGGCTACGAGCAGTACTTC. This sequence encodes CASSQRIDRVGYEQYF.

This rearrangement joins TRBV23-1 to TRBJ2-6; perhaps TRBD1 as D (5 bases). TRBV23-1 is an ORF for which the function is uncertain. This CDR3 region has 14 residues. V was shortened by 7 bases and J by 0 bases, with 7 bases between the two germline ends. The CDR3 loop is CASTGCSGANVLTF. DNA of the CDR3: TGCGCCAGCACAGGGTGCTCTGGGGCCAACGTCCTGACTTTC.

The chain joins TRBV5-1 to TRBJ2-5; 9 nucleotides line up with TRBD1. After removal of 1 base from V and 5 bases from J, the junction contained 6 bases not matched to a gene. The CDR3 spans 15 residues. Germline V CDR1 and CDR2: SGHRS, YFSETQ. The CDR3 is CASSLQGQGLETQYF. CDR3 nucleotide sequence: TGCGCCAGCAGCTTGCAGGGACAGGGATTGGAGACCCAGTACTTC.

The CDR3 bases are TGTGCCAGCAGCCAAGGTCAGGGAGGGACCGGGGAGCTGTTTTTT. It yields the protein CASSQGQGGTGELFF. The rearrangement links TRBV4-2 to TRBJ2-2; 7 nucleotides agree with TRBD2. V trimming: 1 base; J trimming: 5 bases; junction bases outside the gene matches: 4. The CDR3 consists of 15 residues. Per the germline V gene, CDR1 is LGHNA and CDR2 is YNFKEQ.

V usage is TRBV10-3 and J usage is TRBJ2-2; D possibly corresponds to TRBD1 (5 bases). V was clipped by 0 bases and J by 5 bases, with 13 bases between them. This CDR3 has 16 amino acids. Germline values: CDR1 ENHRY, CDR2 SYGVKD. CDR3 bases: TGTGCCATCAGTGAGTCGCCTAGTAGGGGAACCGGGGAGCTGTTTTTT. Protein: CAISESPSRGTGELFF.

The CDR3, as DNA: TGTGCCATCAGTGAGTCTAAGGGGAGGGCCTTCAATGAGCAGTTCTTC. Amino acid sequence: CAISESKGRAFNEQFF. The rearrangement joins TRBV10-3 to TRBJ2-1; TRBD2 matches 7 bases. From germline, CDR1 is ENHRY and CDR2 SYGVKD. The trim removed 0 bases at V and 6 bases at J, leaving 8 bases unmatched. The CDR3 runs to 16 residues.

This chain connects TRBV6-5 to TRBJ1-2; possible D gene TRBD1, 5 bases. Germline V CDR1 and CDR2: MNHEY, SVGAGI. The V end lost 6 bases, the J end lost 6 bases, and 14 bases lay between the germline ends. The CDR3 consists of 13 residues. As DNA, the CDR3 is TGTGCCAGCAGATTATTTATCAGGGATGGCTACACCTTC. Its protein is CASRLFIRDGYTF.

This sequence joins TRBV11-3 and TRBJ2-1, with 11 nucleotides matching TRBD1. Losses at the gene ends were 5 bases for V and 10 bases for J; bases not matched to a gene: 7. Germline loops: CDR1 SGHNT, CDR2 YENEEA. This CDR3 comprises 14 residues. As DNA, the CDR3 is TGTGCCAGCAGCGAGGACAGGGGGCAGGGGGAGCAGTTCTTC. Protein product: CASSEDRGQGEQFF.

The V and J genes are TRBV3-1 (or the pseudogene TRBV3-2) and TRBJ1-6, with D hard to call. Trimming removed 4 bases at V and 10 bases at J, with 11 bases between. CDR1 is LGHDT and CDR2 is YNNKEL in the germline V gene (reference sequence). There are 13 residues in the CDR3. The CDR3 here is CASSPSRGSPLHF. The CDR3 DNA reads TGTGCCAGCAGCCCTTCTCGGGGATCACCCCTCCACTTT.